The clone carrying this TCR beta chain was seen only a few times. The sample originates from a study of patients and donors after allogeneic stem cell transplantation. Germline loops: CDR1 MNHNS, CDR2 SASEGT. This CDR3 has 17 residues. The J segment lost 4 bases and the V segment lost 6 bases, leaving 12 bases of the junction unmatched. TCRdb reanalysed the RT-PCR reads using MiXCR and keeps one entry per CDR3 protein. The sample lists roughly 960,000 distinct CDR3 sequences; more than 15% were seen once. The chain uses TRBV6-1 and TRBJ1-6; 7 bases line up with TRBD1. This receptor was obtained from a human donor who was either an allogeneic HSCT recipient or a stem cell or donor lymphocyte infusion donor (not recorded which). It is not recorded whose cells these are; they may come from a transplant donor. The sequencing input was blood, either unsorted or a sorted T cell fraction (not recorded which). The CDR3 reads CASRWDSARGYNSPLHF. CDR3 DNA: TGTGCCAGCAGATGGGACAGTGCTAGGGGATATAATTCACCCCTCCACTTT.